Below are 26 T cell receptor beta chains sequenced from a single sample in a study of CD8+ T cells in alopecia areata. After isolation, RNA underwent reverse transcription to generate cDNA as the sequencing template. Assay used: immunoSEQ multiplex PCR; TCRdb lists only in-frame clones, some missing. The sample records 75,000 to 100,000 clones, roughly 41% being singletons. The specimen sequenced was CD4+ T cells sorted from blood. The receptors stem from a human donor with alopecia areata.

This clone was counted a few times. This chain joins TRBV4-1 and TRBJ2-4; the match to TRBD2 covers 8 bases. The CDR3 loop spans 18 amino acids. With 3 bases clipped from V and 0 bases from J, the junction kept 10 bases outside the gene matches. Germline CDR1 and CDR2: MGHRA and YSYEKL. The CDR3 coding sequence is TGCGCCAGCAGCCATGACATAGCGGGATCCCCAGCCAAAAACATTCAGTACTTC. Translation: CASSHDIAGSPAKNIQYF.

The CDR3 region is CASRPGQANIQYF. CDR3 nucleotides: TGTGCCAGCAGACCGGGACAGGCAAACATTCAGTACTTC. The rearrangement joins TRBV6-1 to TRBJ2-4, with TRBD1 identical over 8 bases. Per the germline V gene, CDR1 is MNHNS and CDR2 is SASEGT. V shed 6 bases, J shed 6 bases, and the junction held 4 bases outside the gene matches. The CDR3 is made up of 13 amino acids.

This clone was seen a few times. The chain couples TRBV6-4 to TRBJ2-3; TRBD1 might be the D (5 bases). The CDR3 consists of 14 residues. The germline V and J ends were trimmed by 4 bases and 0 bases, with 8 bases remaining between them. Germline V CDR1 and CDR2: MRHNA, SNTAGT. Written as DNA, the CDR3 is TGTGCCAGCAGTGCAGGGCCGAGCACAGATACGCAGTATTTT. Translated: CASSAGPSTDTQYF.

This chain uses TRBV4-2 with TRBJ2-7, with 7 bases identical to TRBD2. Germline CDR1 and CDR2: LGHNA and YNFKEQ. The CDR3 is 15 amino acids. Losses at the gene ends were 1 base for V and 3 bases for J; bases not matched to a gene: 6. The CDR3 DNA follows: TGTGCCAGCAGCCAAGTTGCGGGAGTGGGCTACGAGCAGTACTTC. Translated, it gives CASSQVAGVGYEQYF.

The CDR3 DNA is TGCAGCGTAGGGGTTGACAGGGGCACTCAGCCCCAGCATTTT. The encoded protein is CSVGVDRGTQPQHF. This chain joins TRBV29-1 and TRBJ1-5, with 8 bases matching TRBD1. Germline V CDR1 and CDR2: SQVTM, ANQGSEA. CDR3 length: 14 amino acids. Germline trimming cut 6 bases from V and 6 bases from J; bases unmatched to any gene: 10.

This chain connects TRBV15 to TRBJ2-3; D call uncertain. CDR3 length: 16 residues. In germline, CDR1 is LNHNV, CDR2 YYDKDF (reference sequence). V lost 2 bases, J lost 2 bases, and 14 bases lay in between. The CDR3 nucleotides read TGTGCCACCAGCAGATCAGAGATGGTCCCCACAGATACGCAGTATTTT. Translated: CATSRSEMVPTDTQYF.

The chain combines TRBV29-1 with TRBJ2-7; no clear D. CDR1 is SQVTM, CDR2 ANQGSEA, per germline. The CDR3 has 13 residues. The V gene lost 2 bases and the J gene lost 0 bases, with 8 bases spanning the gap. CDR3 nucleotide sequence: TGCAGCGTTGAAACGGTTAGCTCCTACGAGCAGTACTTC. This encodes CSVETVSSYEQYF.

The rearrangement uses TRBV4-2 and TRBJ1-6; D is uncertain. This CDR3 is 15 amino acids long. V was pared by 0 bases and J by 4 bases, with 7 bases between. The germline V gene has CDR1 LGHNA and CDR2 YNFKEQ. CDR3 amino acids: CASSQDKPYNSPLHF. The CDR3 nucleotides read TGTGCCAGCAGCCAAGATAAACCTTATAATTCACCCCTCCACTTT.

The J gene is TRBJ1-1, the V gene TRBV9; possible D gene TRBD1, 6 bases. Germline V CDR1 and CDR2: SGDLS, YYNGEE. CDR3 length: 16 residues. The V end lost 2 bases, the J end lost 0 bases, and 14 bases lay between the germline ends. CDR3 residues: CASSVGVGQMNTEAFF. The CDR3 DNA reads TGTGCCAGCAGCGTGGGGGTTGGACAGATGAACACTGAAGCTTTCTTT.

Only one count was recorded for this clone. This rearrangement joins TRBV5-1 to TRBJ2-5, with 8 bases identical to TRBD2. Losses at the gene ends were 6 bases for V and 2 bases for J; bases not matched to a gene: 3. This CDR3 region has 13 residues. Germline CDR1 SGHRS, CDR2 YFSETQ. DNA of the CDR3: TGCGCCAGCAAAACTAGCGGTCAAGAGACCCAGTACTTC. Protein sequence: CASKTSGQETQYF.

The chain couples TRBV5-1 to TRBJ1-1, with TRBD1 as a possible D gene (5 bases). Trimming removed 3 bases at V and 0 bases at J, with 9 bases between. CDR1 and CDR2 (germline): SGHRS, YFSETQ. The CDR3 spans 14 residues. CDR3 in amino acids: CASSSGGMNTEAFF. The CDR3 region has the DNA TGCGCCAGCAGCTCGGGGGGAATGAACACTGAAGCTTTCTTT.

This clone was found a few times. This rearrangement joins TRBV30 to TRBJ1-1, with D perhaps TRBD1 (5 bases). Germline V gives CDR1 GTSNPN, CDR2 SVGIG (reference sequence). The CDR3 is 13 amino acids. V shed 2 bases and J shed 3 bases, with 10 bases lying between them. CDR3 nucleotides: TGTGCCTGGAGTCCTTCAGGGTACACTGAAGCTTTCTTT. Protein product: CAWSPSGYTEAFF.

The chain uses TRBV18 and TRBJ2-1, with 11 bases fitting TRBD2. Trimming at V came to 3 bases and at J to 3 bases, leaving 7 bases not matched to a gene. Germline CDR1 is KGHSH and CDR2 is LQKENI. There are 17 residues in the CDR3. The CDR3 nucleotides are TGTGCCAGCTCACCTCGAACCGGGACTAGCGGCTACAATGAGCAGTTCTTC. This encodes CASSPRTGTSGYNEQFF.

The chain has TRBV28 and TRBJ2-5; weak D call: TRBD2 (6 bases). Looked up from germline, CDR1 is MDHEN and CDR2 is SYDVKM. Trimming removed 6 bases from V and 4 bases from J, with 15 bases in between. This CDR3 spans 14 amino acids. This chain's CDR3 is CASSSPSGVETQYF. In nucleotides, the CDR3 is TGTGCCAGCAGCAGCCCCTCGGGGGTAGAGACCCAGTACTTC.

The chain carries TRBV30 and TRBJ1-5, with 7 positions matching TRBD1. The V gene end was trimmed by 4 bases and the J gene end by 5 bases; junction bases not matched to a gene: 8. This CDR3 is 14 amino acids long. The germline V gene has CDR1 GTSNPN and CDR2 SVGIG (reference sequence). The CDR3 here is CAWNYRGRDQPQHF. The CDR3 region has the DNA TGTGCCTGGAATTACAGGGGTAGGGATCAGCCCCAGCATTTT.

This clone was counted many times. This chain connects TRBV29-1 to TRBJ2-5; D is unclear. Germline CDR1 SQVTM, CDR2 ANQGSEA. The CDR3 consists of 12 residues. Trimming stripped 5 bases from V and 5 bases from J, with 12 bases between. CDR3 bases: TGCAGCGTTACCCGGACCGGGGAGACCCAGTACTTC. Translating it yields CSVTRTGETQYF.

The J gene is TRBJ1-1, the V gene TRBV6-1; no definite D call. The CDR3 is 13 residues long. In germline, CDR1 is MNHNS, CDR2 SASEGT. Trimming pared 3 bases from V and 3 bases from J, leaving 8 bases between. Here the CDR3 DNA reads TGTGCCAGCAGTGAGAGCGGATACACTGAAGCTTTCTTT. This translates into CASSESGYTEAFF.

The genes are TRBV30 and TRBJ2-5; TRBD2 might be the D (6 bases). CDR3 size: 13 residues. Germline CDR1 and CDR2: GTSNPN and SVGIG (reference sequence). Trimming pared 0 bases from V and 5 bases from J, leaving 10 bases between. The CDR3 nucleotides are TGTGCCTGGAGTGTACGTGCGGGGGAGACCCAGTACTTC. It specifies CAWSVRAGETQYF.

This clone was seen only a few times. V is TRBV30 and J is TRBJ1-2, with 12 positions matching TRBD1. With V trimmed by 1 base and J by 4 bases, 13 bases remained unmatched. The length of the CDR3 is 18 residues. CDR1 GTSNPN and CDR2 SVGIG come from the germline V gene (reference sequence). The CDR3 protein is CAWSARYGTGGIGYGYTF. In nucleotides, the CDR3 is TGTGCCTGGAGTGCCCGATACGGGACAGGGGGCATCGGCTATGGCTACACCTTC.

The V gene is TRBV19, the J gene TRBJ2-2; D unclear. V was clipped by 6 bases and J by 1 base, with 6 bases between them. Per the germline V gene, CDR1 is LNHDA and CDR2 is SQIVND (reference sequence). The CDR3 covers 13 residues. The chain's CDR3 is CASRVGNTGELFF. CDR3 DNA: TGTGCCAGTAGGGTGGGGAACACCGGGGAGCTGTTTTTT.

The table lists this clone with a few counts. The chain has TRBV4-3 and TRBJ2-4; 8 positions agree with TRBD1. CDR3 length: 15 amino acids. Trimming cost V 0 bases and J 6 bases; bases outside gene matches: 4. Germline-derived CDR1 and CDR2 are LGHNA and YSLEER. The CDR3 is CASSQDQGAVNIQYF. The CDR3 nucleotides read TGCGCCAGCAGCCAAGACCAGGGGGCGGTAAACATTCAGTACTTC.

V usage is TRBV7-3 and J usage is TRBJ2-5; 7 bases line up with TRBD1. This CDR3 region has 13 residues. The germline V gene has CDR1 SGHTA and CDR2 FQGTGA. V trimming: 5 bases; J trimming: 1 base; junction bases outside the gene matches: 1. CDR3 in amino acids: CASSRDSQETQYF. CDR3 DNA: TGTGCCAGCAGCCGGGACAGCCAAGAGACCCAGTACTTC.

There are a few counts of this clone. The rearrangement uses TRBV11-2 and TRBJ2-1; weak D call: TRBD2 (5 bases). The CDR3 has 15 residues. With 1 base removed from V and 6 bases from J, the gap between germline ends came to 13 bases. From germline, CDR1 is SGHAT and CDR2 FQNNGV. CDR3 DNA: TGTGCCAGCAGCTTAGCGCGGGTGTCGGGCAATGAGCAGTTCTTC. As protein: CASSLARVSGNEQFF.

The rearrangement links TRBV7-3 to TRBJ2-3; no clear D gene. This CDR3 spans 14 amino acids. Germline-derived CDR1 and CDR2 are SGHTA and FQGTGA. Trimming took off 1 base at V and 1 base at J, with 6 bases between the two ends. DNA for the CDR3: TGTGCCAGCAGCTTAAGTGGACGCACAGATACGCAGTATTTT. This gives the protein CASSLSGRTDTQYF.

This clone came up a few times. The CDR3 is CAWWTGTGYGYTF. DNA of the CDR3: TGTGCCTGGTGGACCGGGACAGGGTACGGCTACACCTTC. The J gene is TRBJ1-2, the V gene TRBV30, with 9 bases matching TRBD1. The CDR3 has 13 residues. CDR1 GTSNPN and CDR2 SVGIG come from the germline V gene (reference sequence). Unmatched junction bases numbered 9, after V lost 5 bases and J lost 8 bases.

The chain joins TRBV5-1 to TRBJ1-2, with D perhaps TRBD1 (6 bases). Trimming removed 0 bases from V and 4 bases from J, with 7 bases in between. This CDR3 is 13 amino acids long. Germline CDR1 reads SGHRS; CDR2 reads YFSETQ. Here the CDR3 DNA reads TGCGCCAGCAGCTTGGCGGACAGCTATGGCTACACCTTC. Its protein product is CASSLADSYGYTF.